Detailed here is one T cell receptor beta chain. Germline trimming cut 3 bases from V and 7 bases from J; bases unmatched to any gene: 10. The CDR3 spans 14 residues. Germline values: CDR1 GTSNPN, CDR2 SVGIG (reference sequence). This sample stems from a study of blood T cell repertoires in COVID-19. The repertoire was sequenced with immunoSEQ multiplex PCR; TCRdb's copy has only in-frame clones and lacks some. This table has 150,000 or so clones, about 80% appearing once. The receptor was derived from a woman in her sixties with acute or convalescent COVID-19. Specimen: peripheral blood. The V call is TRBV30, the J call TRBJ1-2, with TRBD1 matching over 8 bases. The CDR3 spells CAWRDRGWSGGYTF. Here the CDR3 DNA reads TGTGCCTGGAGAGACAGGGGTTGGTCCGGTGGCTACACCTTC.